This TCR beta chain was sequenced during a study of blood T cells in healthy people across ages. Of note for this clonotype: Its target is unknown. With a much larger clone just one base away, this may be a read error.

Study-wide findings and caveats: Higher diversity, along with more naive CD4+ cells, distinguished long-lived donors from aged donors. Age brought a roughly linear fall in TCR beta diversity measured per million T cells.

CDR1 DFQATT and CDR2 SNEGSKA come from the germline V gene (reference sequence). The CDR3 is 14 residues long. Through a sample-barcoded 5' primer and a J-beta primer mix, a second PCR was run for roughly 6 to 11 cycles. A template-switch adaptor containing 12 random nucleotides labeled each cDNA molecule. One entry per CDR3 protein, called by TCRdb with MiXCR from the 5' RACE reads. The table lists roughly 680,000 distinct CDR3 sequences, 40% to 65% of them singletons. The V and J genes are TRBV20-1 and TRBJ2-1, with D tentatively TRBD1 (5 bases). The receptor comes from a woman of 80 years or more in good health. Material: blood. CDR3 coding DNA: TGCAGTGCTAGAGATCGACCAGGGCCCAATGAGCCGTTCTTC. Its translation: CSARDRPGPNEPFF.